The 29 T cell receptor beta chains below all came from one sample that was sequenced in a study of blood T cell repertoires in COVID-19. Here immunoSEQ multiplex PCR was the method, and the copy in TCRdb shows in-frame clones only, minus some. The sample records about 120,000 clones, more than 70% being singletons. Sequenced: peripheral blood. Receptors originate from a woman older than 75 with acute or convalescent COVID-19.

This clone came up a few times. This chain uses TRBV19 with TRBJ1-4; D is ambiguous. Trimming took 8 bases from V and 2 from J, leaving 12 bases between them. The CDR3 contains 14 residues. Germline V lookup: CDR1 LNHDA, CDR2 SQIVND (reference sequence). CDR3 region: CASSLGRTNEKLFF. The CDR3 region has the DNA TGTGCCAGTTCGTTGGGCAGGACTAATGAAAAACTGTTTTTT. The variable domain in full, with the rest retrieved from reference TRBV19 and TRBJ1-4, is DGGITQSPKYLFRKEGQNVTLSCEQNLNHDAMYWYRQDPGQGLRLIYYSQIVNDFQKGDIAEGYSVSREKKESFPLTVTSAQKNPTAFYLCASSLGRTNEKLFFGSGTQLSVL.

This sequence joins TRBV15 and TRBJ1-4, with D perhaps matching TRBD1 (5 bases). Trimming stripped 0 bases from V and 5 bases from J, with 13 bases between. The CDR3 extends over 16 amino acids. Germline CDR1 LNHNV, CDR2 YYDKDF (reference sequence). CDR3 sequence reads: CATSRDHGGGNEKLFF. The CDR3 nucleotides are TGTGCCACCAGCAGAGATCATGGGGGAGGCAATGAAAAACTGTTTTTT.

The chain employs TRBV19 and TRBJ1-4; a possible D gene is TRBD1 (5 bases). Trimming took 7 bases from V and 4 from J, leaving 16 bases between them. Germline V gene sequence: CDR1 LNHDA, CDR2 SQIVND (reference sequence). The CDR3 is 15 amino acids. In nucleotides, the CDR3 is TGTGCCAGTAAAGGGGCGGTGGTTGGTAATGAAAAACTGTTTTTT. Encoded protein: CASKGAVVGNEKLFF.

The rearrangement links TRBV6-6 to TRBJ2-7; TRBD1 matches 11 bases. V was clipped by 6 bases and J by 2 bases; unmatched bases: 3. The germline CDR1 and CDR2 sequences are MNHNY and SVGAGI (reference sequence). The CDR3 length is 14 residues. CDR3: CASSRGQGAYEQYF. The CDR3 nucleotides read TGTGCCAGCAGCCGGGGACAGGGGGCCTACGAGCAGTACTTC.

The rearrangement joins TRBV5-4 to TRBJ2-2, with D tentatively TRBD1 (5 bases). Germline CDR1 SGHNT, CDR2 YYREEE (reference sequence). Trimming took off 0 bases at V and 1 base at J, with 7 bases between the two ends. The CDR3 spans 15 residues. CDR3 protein: CASSLGGLNTGELFF. DNA of the CDR3: TGTGCCAGCAGCTTGGGGGGCTTGAACACCGGGGAGCTGTTTTTT.

The chain employs TRBV27 and TRBJ2-5; 9 positions match TRBD1. After removal of 8 bases from V and 5 bases from J, the junction contained 6 bases not matched to a gene. Germline V gene lookup returns CDR1 MNHEY and CDR2 SMNVEV (reference sequence). The CDR3 has 13 residues. The CDR3 sequence is CASSTGGRETQYF. The CDR3 bases are TGTGCCAGCTCCACAGGGGGCAGGGAGACCCAGTACTTC.

The rearrangement uses TRBV7-2 and TRBJ2-3; TRBD2 aligns across 7 bases. V trimming: 3 bases; J trimming: 3 bases; junction bases outside the gene matches: 6. This CDR3 is built from 15 residues. The V gene's germline CDR1 is SGHTA and CDR2 FQGNSA. The CDR3 spells CASSLSGAGTDTQYF. The CDR3 coding sequence is TGTGCCAGCAGCTTGAGCGGGGCGGGGACAGATACGCAGTATTTT. Based on the CDR3 plus reference TRBV7-2 and TRBJ2-3, the full variable domain is GAGVSQSPSNKVTEKGKDVELRCDPISGHTALYWYRQSLGQGLEFLIYFQGNSAPDKSGLPSDRFSAERTGGSVSTLTIQRTQQEDSAVYLCASSLSGAGTDTQYFGPGTRLTVL.

The chain uses TRBV12-3 or TRBV12-4 and TRBJ2-5, with unresolved D. Trimming removed 1 base at V and 2 bases at J, with 5 bases between. The CDR3 runs 13 residues. The DNA of the CDR3 is TGTGCCAGCAGTTTAGGGCAGCAAGAGACCCAGTACTTC. It yields the protein CASSLGQQETQYF.

The rearrangement joins TRBV18 to TRBJ2-5, with TRBD2 matching over 11 bases. CDR3 length equals 15 residues. Looked up from germline, CDR1 is KGHSH and CDR2 is LQKENI. After removal of 8 bases from V and 4 bases from J, the junction contained 9 bases not matched to a gene. The CDR3 nucleotides read TGTGCCAGCCTGACTAGCGGGATAGCTCCAGAGACCCAGTACTTC. Amino acids: CASLTSGIAPETQYF. The full variable domain, in which reference TRBV18 and TRBJ2-5 provide the parts outside the CDR3, is NAGVMQNPRHLVRRRGQEARLRCSPMKGHSHVYWYRQLPEEGLKFMVYLQKENIIDESGMPKERFSAEFPKEGPSILRIQQVVRGDSAAYFCASLTSGIAPETQYFGPGTRLLVL.

The chain links TRBV15 to TRBJ2-1, with TRBD2 matching over 10 bases. The CDR3 is 17 amino acids. The trim removed 0 bases at V and 7 bases at J, leaving 9 bases unmatched. Per germline, CDR1 LNHNV and CDR2 YYDKDF (reference sequence). For the CDR3, the DNA is TGTGCCACCAGCAGAGATAGGACTAGCGGAGTGAAAAATGAGCAGTTCTTC. It encodes CATSRDRTSGVKNEQFF.

Here the CDR3 reads CASSIQGGNTEAFF. CDR3 nucleotide sequence: TGTGCCAGCAGTATACAGGGGGGGAACACTGAAGCTTTCTTT. The genes are TRBV6-5 and TRBJ1-1; 8 bases align to TRBD1. The CDR3 is 14 amino acids. Trimming took 5 bases from V and 1 from J; bases not matched to a gene: 3. Per the germline V gene, CDR1 is MNHEY and CDR2 is SVGAGI.

V usage is TRBV10-3 and J usage is TRBJ2-5, with TRBD1 matching 8 bases. This CDR3 is 14 amino acids long. Germline V CDR1 and CDR2: ENHRY, SYGVKD. J gave up 4 bases and V 10 bases, and 11 bases lay outside the gene matches. CDR3 region: CATSLQGAGETQYF. For the CDR3, the DNA is TGTGCCACGTCCCTTCAGGGGGCTGGAGAGACCCAGTACTTC.

The rearrangement joins TRBV10-1 to TRBJ2-1, with 11 bases lining up with TRBD2. The trim removed 5 bases at V and 4 bases at J, leaving 4 bases unmatched. The CDR3 consists of 15 residues. The germline CDR1 and CDR2 sequences are WNHNN and SYGVQD (reference sequence). The CDR3 spells CASSPGTSGYNEQFF. DNA for the CDR3: TGCGCCAGCAGTCCCGGGACTAGCGGATACAATGAGCAGTTCTTC.

The DNA of the CDR3 is TGCGCCAGCAGCGCGGCGGGACAGGGGAACACCGGGGAGCTGTTTTTT. Translating it yields CASSAAGQGNTGELFF. This chain joins TRBV5-1 and TRBJ2-2; 9 bases line up with TRBD1. The ends lost 4 bases at V and 1 base at J; junction bases unmatched: 5. The CDR3 extends over 16 amino acids. CDR1 and CDR2 (germline): SGHRS, YFSETQ.

The rearrangement joins TRBV6-2 or TRBV6-3 to TRBJ1-6, with TRBD1 matching 11 bases. Trimming removed 5 bases from V and 7 bases from J; junction bases left unmatched: 7. This CDR3 is 16 amino acids long. Germline V gives CDR1 MNHEY, CDR2 SVGEGT. Here the CDR3 reads CASSRGQGASNSPLHF. The CDR3 DNA reads as TGTGCCAGCAGTCGCGGACAGGGGGCTTCAAATTCACCCCTCCACTTT.

V gene TRBV6-5 combines with J gene TRBJ2-3, with D perhaps TRBD2 (6 bases). This CDR3 has 12 residues. V lost 6 bases to trimming and J lost 12 bases, with 16 bases between them. Germline CDR1 is MNHEY and CDR2 is SVGAGI. CDR3 nucleotides: TGTGCCAGCAGGGCCGGGACTCCCCCTCAGTATTTT. As protein: CASRAGTPPQYF.

The rearrangement links TRBV5-1 to TRBJ2-7, with 12 bases fitting TRBD1. The CDR3 extends over 15 amino acids. Trimming cost V 3 bases and J 5 bases; bases outside gene matches: 6. Germline assignment: CDR1 SGHRS and CDR2 YFSETQ. The CDR3 nucleotides are TGCGCCAGCAGCTCCTCCGGGACAGGGGGCCACGAGCAGTACTTC. This gives the protein CASSSSGTGGHEQYF.

The rearrangement uses TRBV19 and TRBJ2-1; 11 bases are shared with TRBD2. V lost 5 bases, J lost 8 bases, and 11 bases stayed unmatched. Germline CDR1 reads LNHDA; CDR2 reads SQIVND (reference sequence). The CDR3 totals 16 residues. The DNA of the CDR3 is TGTGCCAGTAGTCCCCAATGGCTAGCGGGAGGCGATGAGCAGTTCTTC. Its translation is CASSPQWLAGGDEQFF.

The CDR3 DNA follows: TGTGCCAGCAGTGAGGACAGGGCCCGGGGCTATGGCTACACCTTC. Encoded protein: CASSEDRARGYGYTF. The chain combines TRBV28 with TRBJ1-2, with TRBD1 identical over 8 bases. CDR1 and CDR2 from the germline V gene are MDHEN and SYDVKM. The CDR3 is 15 residues long. V gave up 5 bases and J gave up 4 bases; unmatched junction bases: 9.

The chain is built from TRBV6-5 and TRBJ1-6; D ambiguous. Trimming shortened V by 8 bases and J by 7 bases, and 18 bases separated the two germline ends. This CDR3 contains 15 residues. CDR1 is MNHEY, CDR2 SVGAGI, per germline. The CDR3 bases are TGTGCCAGCTGGCCGTTTGAGGGTGGGAATTCACCCCTCCACTTT. Translated: CASWPFEGGNSPLHF.

The chain is built from TRBV19 and TRBJ1-3, with D possibly matching TRBD1 (5 bases). With 9 bases removed from V and 0 bases from J, the gap between germline ends came to 12 bases. The CDR3 runs to 14 residues. The germline V gene has CDR1 LNHDA and CDR2 SQIVND (reference sequence). Here the CDR3 reads CARPFGGSGNTIYF. The CDR3 DNA is TGTGCCAGACCCTTCGGGGGCTCTGGAAACACCATATATTTT.

This chain links TRBV7-8 with TRBJ1-2; D not resolved. CDR1 is SGHVS, CDR2 FQNEAQ, per germline. The CDR3 has 12 residues. Deletions cut 5 bases from V and 10 bases from J, with 14 bases between. The CDR3 loop reads CASSPAVLDYTF. CDR3 sequence (DNA): TGTGCCAGCAGCCCTGCTGTTTTAGACTACACCTTC. Filled out from reference TRBV7-8 and TRBJ1-2, the complete variable domain reads GAGVSQSPRYKVAKRGQDVALRCDPISGHVSLFWYQQALGQGPEFLTYFQNEAQLDKSGLPSDRFFAERPEGSVSTLKIQRTQQEDSAVYLCASSPAVLDYTFGSGTRLTVV.

The rearrangement links TRBV28 to TRBJ2-7, with 9 bases matching TRBD1. The length of the CDR3 is 15 residues. Trimming at V came to 3 bases and at J to 5 bases, leaving 8 bases not matched to a gene. Germline assignment: CDR1 MDHEN and CDR2 SYDVKM. CDR3 nucleotide sequence: TGTGCCAGCAGTTTTTCCGGGACAGGGCCCAACGAGCAGTACTTC. The encoded protein is CASSFSGTGPNEQYF.

The gene calls are TRBV9 and TRBJ2-3; 12 bases fit TRBD2. Trimming cost V 4 bases and J 4 bases; bases outside gene matches: 7. This CDR3 is 16 amino acids long. The V gene's germline CDR1 is SGDLS and CDR2 YYNGEE. The CDR3 coding sequence is TGTGCCAGCAGCACTGGACTAGCGGGATACGCAGATACGCAGTATTTT. It specifies CASSTGLAGYADTQYF.

CDR3 DNA: TGCGCCAGCAGCCAAGGACAGGGCCGCTATGGCTACACCTTC. It codes for CASSQGQGRYGYTF. The gene calls are TRBV4-1 and TRBJ1-2; 7 bases map to TRBD1. The CDR3 runs 14 residues. V was clipped by 1 base and J by 4 bases; unmatched bases: 3. CDR1 is MGHRA and CDR2 is YSYEKL in the germline V gene.

The chain employs TRBV5-1 and TRBJ2-1; D ambiguous. V lost 0 bases and J lost 7, with 11 bases in between. This CDR3 has 14 amino acids. From germline, CDR1 is SGHRS and CDR2 YFSETQ. CDR3 in amino acids: CASSLGEVLNEQFF. CDR3 coding DNA: TGCGCCAGCAGCTTGGGTGAGGTGCTGAATGAGCAGTTCTTC.

The chain joins TRBV3-1 (or the pseudogene TRBV3-2) to TRBJ2-5; 7 bases match TRBD2. With V trimmed by 0 bases and J by 5 bases, 6 bases remained unmatched. Germline-derived CDR1 and CDR2 are LGHDT and YNNKEL (reference sequence). The CDR3 has 15 residues. The CDR3: CASSQDGRVRETQYF. As DNA, the CDR3 is TGTGCCAGCAGCCAAGATGGGAGGGTCAGGGAGACCCAGTACTTC.

This chain uses TRBV7-9 with TRBJ1-6; D perhaps matches TRBD1 (6 bases). CDR1 and CDR2 from the germline V gene are SEHNR and FQNEAQ (reference sequence). V gave up 6 bases and J gave up 8 bases, with 11 bases separating them. The CDR3 contains 13 residues. CDR3 amino acids: CASRSNRDSPLHF. The DNA for the CDR3 is TGTGCCAGCAGAAGTAACAGGGATTCACCCCTCCACTTT. Based on the CDR3 plus reference TRBV7-9 and TRBJ1-6, the full variable domain is DTGVSQNPRHKITKRGQNVTFRCDPISEHNRLYWYRQTLGQGPEFLTYFQNEAQLEKSRLLSDRFSAERPKGSFSTLEIQRTEQGDSAMYLCASRSNRDSPLHFGNGTRLTVT.

This CDR3 is CASSVTGGNQPQHF. In DNA, the CDR3 is TGTGCCAGCAGCGTTACAGGGGGCAATCAGCCCCAGCATTTT. The V gene is TRBV3-1 (or the pseudogene TRBV3-2), the J gene TRBJ1-5; 7 positions match TRBD1. J lost 2 bases, V lost 5 bases, and 3 bases had no gene match. The length of the CDR3 is 14 residues. Germline-derived CDR1 and CDR2 are LGHDT and YNNKEL (reference sequence).